These T cell receptor beta chains were read from a single sample in a study. This table comes from immunoSEQ multiplex PCR, and its TCRdb copy is limited to in-frame clones, with some not included. The sample has around 50,000 clones, just over 90% seen once. The sequencing input was PBMCs. The receptors stem from a middle-aged man with rheumatoid arthritis. Both conserved end residues are part of each CDR3. Fields, in order: V gene, CDR3 length, D gene, J gene, clone size, CDR3 protein, CDR3 DNA. A D gene is named only where the DNA matches it firmly. The listing skips clone size in some rows; elsewhere it reads once, few, many or a size class.

TRBV28,14,TRBD1,TRBJ2-7,NA,CASSRTGLSYEQYF,TGTGCCAGCAGCCGGACAGGGCTCTCCTACGAGCAGTACTTC
TRBV5-5,15,NA,TRBJ2-4,NA,CASSLEGGPGNIQYF,TGTGCCAGCAGCTTGGAGGGGGGCCCTGGAAACATTCAGTACTTC
TRBV6-5,13,NA,TRBJ2-7,NA,CASSYLPGYEQYF,TGTGCCAGCAGTTATCTCCCGGGTTACGAGCAGTACTTC
TRBV7-9,16,NA,TRBJ2-3,NA,CASSLGTQLNTDTQYF,TGTGCCAGCAGCCTTGGGACTCAACTAAACACAGATACGCAGTATTTT
TRBV15,13,NA,TRBJ2-7,once,CATSLVLTYEQYF,TGTGCCACCAGCCTGGTCCTTACCTACGAGCAGTACTTC
TRBV27,13,NA,TRBJ2-7,NA,CASSATSAYEQYF,TGTGCCAGCAGCGCGACTAGTGCCTACGAGCAGTACTTC
TRBV7-3,15,NA,TRBJ2-6,NA,CASSLPNSGANVLTF,TGTGCCAGCAGCTTACCCAACTCTGGGGCCAACGTCCTGACTTTC
TRBV2,15,TRBD1,TRBJ1-2,NA,CASSVRQGAAYGYTF,TGTGCCAGCAGTGTTCGACAGGGGGCTGCCTATGGCTACACCTTC
TRBV10-3,15,NA,TRBJ1-1,NA,CAISESGSTNTEAFF,TGTGCCATCAGTGAGTCGGGAAGCACGAACACTGAAGCTTTCTTT
TRBV19,17,NA,TRBJ2-6,NA,CASSTGTRLAGANVLTF,TGTGCCAGTAGTACGGGTACCCGTTTGGCTGGGGCCAACGTCCTGACTTTC
TRBV30,15,TRBD2,TRBJ2-5,NA,CACSAGVVLKETQYF,TGTGCCTGCAGTGCGGGAGTAGTCTTGAAAGAGACCCAGTACTTC
TRBV5-5,14,NA,TRBJ1-4,NA,CASSTGLQTWRLFF,TGTGCCAGCAGCACGGGACTCCAGACCTGGAGACTGTTTTTT
TRBV4-3,17,TRBD2,TRBJ2-3,NA,CASSQDGRGLNTDTQYF,TGCGCCAGCAGCCAAGACGGGAGGGGTCTAAACACAGATACGCAGTATTTT
TRBV7-3,15,NA,TRBJ2-7,NA,CASSFSPGLGGEQYF,TGTGCCAGCAGCTTTTCCCCAGGGCTTGGTGGCGAGCAGTACTTC
TRBV5-8,15,NA,TRBJ1-6,NA,CASSSRGVRNSPLHF,TGTGCCAGCAGCTCCAGAGGGGTAAGAAATTCACCCCTCCACTTT
TRBV27,15,TRBD1,TRBJ1-1,once,CASRLGTGAGTEAFF,TGTGCCAGCCGACTGGGGACAGGGGCTGGCACTGAAGCTTTCTTT
TRBV7-8,13,NA,TRBJ1-5,few,CASSLVAGQPQHF,TGTGCCAGCAGCTTAGTGGCCGGGCAGCCCCAGCATTTT
TRBV30,15,NA,TRBJ2-4,NA,CAWSGGEFAKNIQYF,TGTGCCTGGAGTGGGGGGGAATTTGCCAAAAACATTCAGTACTTC
TRBV19,15,NA,TRBJ2-3,NA,CASSIGGGSTDTQYF,TGTGCCAGTAGTATAGGGGGGGGCAGCACAGATACGCAGTATTTT
TRBV12-5,16,TRBD1,TRBJ2-7,NA,CASGAPGTGVSYEQYF,TGTGCTAGTGGTGCCCCCGGGACAGGGGTCTCCTACGAGCAGTACTTC
TRBV28,14,NA,TRBJ1-2,NA,CASTDMVLVYGYTF,TGTGCCAGCACCGACATGGTGTTAGTCTATGGCTACACCTTC
TRBV5-1,14,NA,TRBJ1-1,NA,CASSLLRGNTEAFF,TGCGCCAGCAGCCTCCTCCGAGGTAACACTGAAGCTTTCTTT
TRBV10-3,14,TRBD1,TRBJ2-7,once,CAIRSDRESYEQYF,TGTGCCATCAGATCTGACAGGGAATCCTACGAGCAGTACTTC
TRBV19,15,TRBD1,TRBJ1-5,few,CASIRTGGVGQPQHF,TGTGCCAGTATTAGGACAGGGGGCGTCGGTCAGCCCCAGCATTTT
TRBV10-2,14,TRBD1,TRBJ1-6,NA,CASRAGQSNSPLHF,TGCGCCAGCAGGGCGGGACAGTCAAATTCACCCCTCCACTTT
TRBV5-5,16,NA,TRBJ2-2,NA,CASSLRSGQNTGELFF,TGTGCCAGCAGCTTGCGGAGCGGACAGAACACCGGGGAGCTGTTTTTT
TRBV7-3,14,TRBD1,TRBJ1-6,NA,CASSAGQGASPLHF,TGTGCCAGCAGCGCCGGACAGGGGGCTTCACCCCTCCACTTT
TRBV7-2,16,NA,TRBJ1-2,NA,CASSSPLTQYSHGYTF,TGTGCCAGCAGCTCCCCACTCACCCAGTACAGCCATGGCTACACCTTC
TRBV5-1,15,NA,TRBJ1-1,NA,CASSRTVPVNTEAFF,TGCGCCAGCAGCAGAACAGTTCCGGTGAACACTGAAGCTTTCTTT
TRBV9,14,NA,TRBJ1-4,NA,CASSVKATNEKLFF,TGTGCCAGCAGCGTAAAGGCAACTAATGAAAAACTGTTTTTT
TRBV19,16,TRBD2,TRBJ2-2,NA,CASSIESSGRSGELFF,TGTGCCAGTAGTATAGAGAGTAGCGGGAGGTCAGGGGAGCTGTTTTTT
TRBV12-5,13,NA,TRBJ1-1,NA,CASGLDWGTEAFF,TGTGCTAGTGGTTTGGACTGGGGGACTGAAGCTTTCTTT
TRBV9,14,TRBD1,TRBJ1-3,NA,CASGGQRSGNTIYF,TGTGCCAGCGGGGGACAGCGCTCTGGAAACACCATATATTTT